These 10 T cell receptor beta chains were sequenced from one sample in a study of blood T cell repertoires in COVID-19. Measured with immunoSEQ multiplex PCR; TCRdb has only the in-frame clones, and not every one. The repertoire consists of about 150,000 clones, with roughly nine tenths occurring once and the leading ten covering 2% to 3%. The specimen was peripheral blood. The receptors come from a woman aged 70-85 years with acute or convalescent COVID-19.

This chain uses TRBV19 with TRBJ1-4, with TRBD1 matching over 10 bases. Germline lookup yields CDR1 LNHDA and CDR2 SQIVND (reference sequence). J was trimmed by 11 bases and V by 5 bases; bases with no gene match: 14. The CDR3 totals 16 residues. CDR3 DNA sequence: TGTGCCAGTAGTGGGAACCTCGGGACAGGGGCACGGAAACTGTTTTTT. It specifies CASSGNLGTGARKLFF.

The chain has TRBV6-5 and TRBJ1-2, with D possibly TRBD1 on 6 matching bases. Germline lookup yields CDR1 MNHEY and CDR2 SVGAGI. The CDR3 is made up of 14 amino acids. The ends were cut back, 6 bases at V and 7 bases at J, with 18 bases in the middle. CDR3 sequence (DNA): TGTGCCAGCAGGGGTAAACAGGGTTTAGGTGGCTACACCTTC. Amino acid sequence: CASRGKQGLGGYTF.

The V gene is TRBV7-2, the J gene TRBJ2-2; 7 positions match TRBD2. Germline V gene sequence: CDR1 SGHTA, CDR2 FQGNSA. The ends lost 5 bases at V and 6 bases at J; junction bases unmatched: 12. This CDR3 has 16 amino acids. CDR3 protein: CASSPRVGGGPGELFF. The CDR3 coding sequence is TGTGCCAGCAGCCCCCGCGTGGGGGGGGGACCCGGGGAGCTGTTTTTT.

The CDR3 sequence is CASSFLTSGGQETQYF. The CDR3 DNA is TGTGCCAGCAGCTTCCTAACTAGCGGGGGACAAGAGACCCAGTACTTC. The V and J genes are TRBV7-2 and TRBJ2-5, with 11 nucleotides matching TRBD2. Germline assignment: CDR1 SGHTA and CDR2 FQGNSA. Losses at the gene ends were 3 bases for V and 2 bases for J; bases not matched to a gene: 5. This CDR3 has 16 residues. Complete variable domain (other parts from reference TRBV7-2 and TRBJ2-5): GAGVSQSPSNKVTEKGKDVELRCDPISGHTALYWYRQSLGQGLEFLIYFQGNSAPDKSGLPSDRFSAERTGGSVSTLTIQRTQQEDSAVYLCASSFLTSGGQETQYFGPGTRLLVL.

This clone appeared a single time. The genes are TRBV7-2 and TRBJ2-4; 10 bases line up with TRBD1. Germline CDR1 is SGHTA and CDR2 is FQGNSA. Unmatched junction bases numbered 4, after V lost 2 bases and J lost 6 bases. CDR3 length: 15 residues. DNA of the CDR3: TGTGCCAGCAGCTTACGGACAGGGGGGAGAAACATTCAGTACTTC. Translation: CASSLRTGGRNIQYF.

Only a few counts were recorded for this clone. The chain joins TRBV29-1 to TRBJ1-1; 10 bases are shared with TRBD1. Germline CDR1 SQVTM, CDR2 ANQGSEA. V dropped 7 bases and J dropped 4; count of bases not matched to a gene: 6. This CDR3 comprises 13 residues. CDR3 nucleotide sequence: TGCAGCGGCCGACAGGGGGCGGCCACTGAAGCTTTCTTT. This translates into CSGRQGAATEAFF.

The V gene is TRBV6-5, the J gene TRBJ2-1; possible D gene TRBD1, 6 bases. The CDR3 contains 15 residues. CDR1 MNHEY and CDR2 SVGAGI come from the germline V gene. Trimming took 7 bases from V and 0 from J, leaving 13 bases between them. This chain's CDR3 is CASKTDRSSYNEQFF. Here the CDR3 DNA reads TGTGCCAGCAAAACCGACAGGAGCTCCTACAATGAGCAGTTCTTC.

The chain couples TRBV27 to TRBJ1-1; 8 bases are shared with TRBD1. CDR1 and CDR2 (germline): MNHEY, SMNVEV (reference sequence). This CDR3 region has 14 residues. The J segment lost 6 bases and the V segment lost 5 bases, leaving 8 bases of the junction unmatched. The CDR3 sequence: CASSPDRGSAEAFF. The DNA for the CDR3 is TGTGCCAGCAGTCCAGACAGGGGTTCGGCTGAAGCTTTCTTT.

The chain combines TRBV19 with TRBJ1-2, with D hard to call. The V gene's germline CDR1 is LNHDA and CDR2 SQIVND (reference sequence). The CDR3 is 13 amino acids. V dropped 5 bases and J dropped 4 bases, with 11 bases sitting between them. DNA for the CDR3: TGTGCCAGTAGTCCCCAGGCTCTCTATGGCTACACCTTC. It is translated as CASSPQALYGYTF. The complete variable domain, with remaining parts taken from reference TRBV19 and TRBJ1-2, reads DGGITQSPKYLFRKEGQNVTLSCEQNLNHDAMYWYRQDPGQGLRLIYYSQIVNDFQKGDIAEGYSVSREKKESFPLTVTSAQKNPTAFYLCASSPQALYGYTFGSGTRLTVV.

The V gene is TRBV10-1, the J gene TRBJ2-3; 10 nucleotides agree with TRBD2. With V trimmed by 5 bases and J by 1 base, 3 bases remained unmatched. CDR1 is WNHNN, CDR2 SYGVQD, per germline (reference sequence). This CDR3 contains 15 residues. The CDR3 DNA is TGCGCCAGCAGTAATCTAGCGGGGGGCACAGATACGCAGTATTTT. Its protein is CASSNLAGGTDTQYF.